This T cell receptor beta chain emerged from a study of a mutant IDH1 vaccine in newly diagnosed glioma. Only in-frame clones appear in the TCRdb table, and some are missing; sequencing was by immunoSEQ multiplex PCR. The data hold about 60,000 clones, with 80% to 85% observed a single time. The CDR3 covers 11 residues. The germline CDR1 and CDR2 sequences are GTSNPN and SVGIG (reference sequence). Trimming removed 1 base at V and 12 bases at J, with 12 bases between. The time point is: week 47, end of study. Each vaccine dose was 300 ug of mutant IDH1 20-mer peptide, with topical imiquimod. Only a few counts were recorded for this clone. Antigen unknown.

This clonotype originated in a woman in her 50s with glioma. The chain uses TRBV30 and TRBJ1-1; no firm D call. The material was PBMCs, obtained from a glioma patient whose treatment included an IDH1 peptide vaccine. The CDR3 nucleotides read TGTGCCTGGAGTGAAGCTCCGGGGACTTTCTTT. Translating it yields CAWSEAPGTFF.